The 29 T cell receptor beta chains listed next were all sequenced from one sample in a study of cytomegalovirus exposure and HLA in healthy donors. Primers for the PCR totalled 60 Vbeta and 13 Jbeta. Sequencing was performed with immunoSEQ multiplex PCR; in TCRdb, only in-frame clones are kept and a portion is missing. The sample carries some 130,000 clones, 70% to 75% recorded once. The sequencing input was PBMCs. Receptor source: a male donor in good health and CMV-seronegative.

Written as DNA, the CDR3 is TGTGCCAGCAGTGAATATGTAGAGGGGGTAGCTGGCTACACCTTC. As protein: CASSEYVEGVAGYTF. The chain carries TRBV25-1 and TRBJ1-2, with a tentative D call TRBD1 (6 bases). Trimming pared 0 bases from V and 7 bases from J, leaving 15 bases between. Germline CDR1 MGHDK, CDR2 SYGVNS. This CDR3 comprises 15 residues.

The chain couples TRBV6-1 to TRBJ1-4, with a tentative D call TRBD1 (5 bases). The V gene's germline CDR1 is MNHNS and CDR2 SASEGT. The CDR3 runs to 15 residues. With 2 bases removed from V and 7 bases from J, the gap between germline ends came to 14 bases. CDR3 sequence: CASSEISTGREKLFF. Here the CDR3 DNA reads TGTGCCAGCAGTGAAATTTCAACAGGACGTGAAAAACTGTTTTTT.

CDR3 DNA sequence: TGTGCCATCAGTGTAGGAGAAGGGGACTATGGCTACACCTTC. Its translation is CAISVGEGDYGYTF. The chain carries TRBV10-3 and TRBJ1-2, with D maybe TRBD1 (5 bases). V lost 4 bases to trimming and J lost 3 bases, with 12 bases between them. The CDR3 covers 14 residues. From germline, CDR1 is ENHRY and CDR2 SYGVKD.

This chain uses TRBV19 with TRBJ2-2; D is possibly TRBD2 (6 bases). V shed 2 bases and J shed 8 bases, with 15 bases lying between them. This CDR3 is built from 15 residues. Germline V gives CDR1 LNHDA, CDR2 SQIVND (reference sequence). The CDR3 DNA follows: TGTGCCAGTAGTATACCCACGAGGGCGGGAGGGGAGCTGTTTTTT. Its translation: CASSIPTRAGGELFF.

To note about this clone: Germline and junction disagree at one end, which may indicate a read error. The sample holds other DNA sequences that translate to the same CDR3. The chain has TRBV28 and TRBJ2-7; 7 nucleotides align to TRBD2. CDR3 length equals 10 residues. Germline V CDR1 and CDR2: MDHEN, SYDVKM. As DNA, the CDR3 is TGTGCCAGCAGTGGGGGAGGGTTCGACTTC. This gives the protein CASSGGGFDF. Full variable domain (rest looked up from reference TRBV28 and TRBJ2-7): DVKVTQSSRYLVKRTGEKVFLECVQDMDHENMFWYRQDPGLGLRLIYFSYDVKMKEKGDIPEGYSVSREKKERFSLILESASTNQTSMYLCASSGGGFDFGPGTRLTVT.

The chain employs TRBV2 and TRBJ2-3, with TRBD2 as a possible D gene (5 bases). Germline loops: CDR1 SNHLY, CDR2 FYNNEI. V was shortened by 7 bases and J by 4 bases, with 15 bases between the two germline ends. The CDR3 has 14 amino acids. The CDR3 loop is CASKSGARSDTQYF. The CDR3 nucleotides are TGTGCCAGCAAAAGCGGAGCCCGGTCAGATACGCAGTATTTT.

This chain links TRBV2 with TRBJ2-2; tentatively, D is TRBD2 (6 bases). Trimming shortened V by 4 bases and J by 6 bases, and 15 bases separated the two germline ends. The germline V gene has CDR1 SNHLY and CDR2 FYNNEI. There are 15 residues in the CDR3. The CDR3, as DNA: TGTGCCAGCAGTGCACTAGCTCCCGTCGCCGGGGAGCTGTTTTTT. It is translated as CASSALAPVAGELFF. Full variable domain (remainder filled in from reference TRBV2 and TRBJ2-2): EPEVTQTPSHQVTQMGQEVILRCVPISNHLYFYWYRQILGQKVEFLVSFYNNEISEKSEIFDDQFSVERPDGSNFTLKIRSTKLEDSAMYFCASSALAPVAGELFFGEGSRLTVL.

The gene calls are TRBV30 and TRBJ2-5, with 8 bases matching TRBD2. Germline trimming cut 1 base from V and 3 bases from J; bases unmatched to any gene: 4. This CDR3 region has 14 residues. Germline values: CDR1 GTSNPN, CDR2 SVGIG (reference sequence). In DNA, the CDR3 is TGTGCCTGGAGTGCGACTAGCGCGGAAGAGACCCAGTACTTC. Amino acids: CAWSATSAEETQYF.

The chain employs TRBV18 and TRBJ1-1, with D perhaps TRBD1 (6 bases). V lost 3 bases and J lost 10, with 12 bases in between. The CDR3 extends over 12 amino acids. CDR1 KGHSH and CDR2 LQKENI come from the germline V gene. The CDR3 is CASSPLEGGAFF. In DNA form, the CDR3 reads TGTGCCAGCTCACCCCTCGAAGGGGGAGCTTTCTTT.

The rearrangement links TRBV23-1 to TRBJ1-1; 7 bases align to TRBD1. TRBV23-1 falls under the ORF class, with uncertain function. The CDR3 has 19 residues. J lost 1 base, V lost 0 bases, and 14 bases had no gene match. CDR3 sequence: CASSQSIDEGALENTEAFF. DNA for the CDR3: TGCGCCAGCAGTCAATCGATAGACGAGGGGGCTCTGGAGAACACTGAAGCTTTCTTT.

This clone was seen a single time. The gene calls are TRBV18 and TRBJ2-2; possible D gene TRBD1, 5 bases. V was trimmed by 2 bases and J by 0 bases, leaving 10 bases between them. Germline CDR1 and CDR2: KGHSH and LQKENI. The CDR3 loop spans 16 amino acids. The CDR3 reads CASSPFKGTNTGELFF. CDR3 sequence (DNA): TGTGCCAGCTCACCATTTAAGGGGACGAACACCGGGGAGCTGTTTTTT.

The CDR3 spells CAGGTGDMNTEAFF. The CDR3 DNA reads TGTGCCGGTGGGACAGGGGACATGAACACTGAAGCTTTCTTT. The chain links TRBV28 to TRBJ1-1, with 10 nucleotides matching TRBD1. Losses at the gene ends were 11 bases for V and 0 bases for J; bases not matched to a gene: 6. CDR1 and CDR2 from the germline V gene are MDHEN and SYDVKM. CDR3 length: 14 amino acids.

This clone has more than one count but fewer than ten. The gene calls are TRBV5-6 and TRBJ2-1, with D tentatively TRBD2 (5 bases). The ends were cut back, 2 bases at V and 0 bases at J, with 9 bases in the middle. In germline, CDR1 is SGHDT, CDR2 YYEEEE. The CDR3 runs 15 residues. This CDR3 is CASSFLALSYNEQFF. In DNA form, the CDR3 reads TGTGCCAGCAGCTTCCTAGCCCTCTCCTACAATGAGCAGTTCTTC.

V usage is TRBV6-1 and J usage is TRBJ2-5, with 8 positions matching TRBD1. The ends lost 1 base at V and 1 base at J; junction bases unmatched: 11. The germline CDR1 and CDR2 sequences are MNHNS and SASEGT. The CDR3 runs to 18 residues. Here the CDR3 reads CASSEGVRADRAQETQYF. CDR3 bases: TGTGCCAGCAGTGAAGGGGTAAGGGCGGACAGGGCCCAAGAGACCCAGTACTTC.

This clone was seen just once. J is TRBJ2-5 and V is TRBV18; no clear D gene. The J call may not be correct, given that the DNA end is closer to TRBJ2-7. CDR1 is KGHSH, CDR2 LQKENI, per germline. The CDR3 is made up of 12 amino acids. CDR3 sequence (DNA): TGTGCCAGCTCACCGTCCGGGTTCGAGCAGTACTTC. Protein sequence: CASSPSGFEQYF.

On this clone: Sequence at one end of the junction differs from germline and may be a read error. This chain uses TRBV18 with TRBJ1-1, with 7 positions matching TRBD1. Germline assignment: CDR1 KGHSH and CDR2 LQKENI. The CDR3 is 12 residues long. The CDR3 reads CASSPLTGGQTF. The CDR3 nucleotides are TGTGCCAGCTCACCTCTGACCGGGGGACAGACATTT.

V usage is TRBV5-5 and J usage is TRBJ2-3; 11 bases line up with TRBD2. This CDR3 spans 16 amino acids. Per the germline V gene, CDR1 is SGHKS and CDR2 is YYEKEE (reference sequence). Trimming cost V 1 base and J 4 bases; bases outside gene matches: 5. CDR3 sequence: CASSLLGSGGADTQYF. CDR3 in DNA: TGTGCCAGCAGCTTGTTGGGTAGCGGGGGGGCAGATACGCAGTATTTT.

This clone was counted a few times. This sequence joins TRBV6-5 and TRBJ1-1, with TRBD1 matching over 9 bases. J was trimmed by 7 bases and V by 3 bases; bases with no gene match: 12. This CDR3 is 16 amino acids long. The germline gives CDR1 MNHEY, CDR2 SVGAGI. CDR3 nucleotides: TGTGCCAGCAGTTATTCGGGGGGCCGGACAGGGGATGAAGCTTTCTTT. It translates to CASSYSGGRTGDEAFF.

This chain joins TRBV5-5 and TRBJ2-7, with no clear D. The CDR3 is 13 residues long. V lost 6 bases, J lost 3 bases, and 13 bases lay in between. Germline V gene lookup returns CDR1 SGHKS and CDR2 YYEKEE (reference sequence). In DNA, the CDR3 is TGTGCCAGCACCCCTTTTTCAGGCTACGAGCAGTACTTC. Protein sequence: CASTPFSGYEQYF.

This sequence joins TRBV20-1 and TRBJ2-1; D unresolved. CDR3 length: 10 residues. Germline V gene lookup returns CDR1 DFQATT and CDR2 SNEGSKA (reference sequence). Trimming removed 4 bases at V and 11 bases at J, with 9 bases between. The CDR3 sequence: CSATFSKQFF. For the CDR3, the DNA is TGCAGTGCTACGTTTAGCAAGCAGTTCTTC.

V is TRBV30 and J is TRBJ1-4; D unclear. Deletions cut 4 bases from V and 0 bases from J, with 15 bases between. The CDR3 contains 16 residues. Germline loops: CDR1 GTSNPN, CDR2 SVGIG (reference sequence). For the CDR3, the DNA is TGTGCCTGGACGCCCGGGGTCTCGTCAACTAATGAAAAACTGTTTTTT. Its protein product is CAWTPGVSSTNEKLFF.

The gene calls are TRBV28 and TRBJ1-1; the D gene is possibly TRBD1 (6 bases). This CDR3 is 16 amino acids long. CDR1 is MDHEN and CDR2 is SYDVKM in the germline V gene. The V and J ends lost 2 bases and 2 bases respectively, with 15 bases between them. The CDR3 DNA follows: TGTGCCAGCAGTTTAAGCGCAGGGGCATCAAACACTGAAGCTTTCTTT. Encoded protein: CASSLSAGASNTEAFF.

This clone was detected only once. V usage is TRBV7-6 and J usage is TRBJ2-2; TRBD1 might be the D (5 bases). Looked up from germline, CDR1 is SGHVS and CDR2 is FNYEAQ. V was cut by 1 base and J by 1 base, with 7 bases left in between. The CDR3 consists of 15 residues. Here the CDR3 reads CASSLVQGNTGELFF. CDR3 bases: TGTGCCAGCAGCTTAGTGCAGGGGAACACCGGGGAGCTGTTTTTT.

CDR3 bases: TGTGCCGTCGGGTACGAGCAGTACTTC. It specifies CAVGYEQYF. V is TRBV6-7 and J is TRBJ2-7; unclear D gene. TRBV6-7 is given ORF status, its function remaining uncertain. The CDR3 spans 9 residues. With 11 bases removed from V and 4 bases from J, the gap between germline ends came to 6 bases.

This clone was found once. This rearrangement joins TRBV6-5 to TRBJ1-5; D possibly corresponds to TRBD1 (6 bases). This CDR3 has 14 residues. The germline V and J ends were trimmed by 6 bases and 1 base, with 10 bases remaining between them. CDR1 is MNHEY and CDR2 is SVGAGI in the germline V gene. The CDR3 loop reads CASRTTGSNQPQHF. The DNA of the CDR3 is TGTGCCAGCAGAACGACAGGAAGCAATCAGCCCCAGCATTTT.

The chain combines TRBV5-6 with TRBJ2-5; 7 bases match TRBD2. Germline CDR1 and CDR2: SGHDT and YYEEEE. J lost 5 bases, V lost 5 bases, and 9 bases had no gene match. The CDR3 covers 14 residues. The CDR3 sequence: CASRASWGGETQYF. In DNA form, the CDR3 reads TGTGCCAGCAGGGCGAGTTGGGGGGGGGAGACCCAGTACTTC.

This clone was observed once. V gene TRBV28 combines with J gene TRBJ2-3; 8 nucleotides match TRBD2. Germline values: CDR1 MDHEN, CDR2 SYDVKM. This CDR3 region has 17 residues. Trimming removed 3 bases from V and 8 bases from J; junction bases left unmatched: 16. CDR3 residues: CASSFYDLAGPLLTQYF. The CDR3 DNA reads as TGTGCCAGCAGTTTCTATGATCTAGCGGGCCCCTTACTTACGCAGTATTTT. Full variable domain (outside the CDR3, taken from reference TRBV28 and TRBJ2-3): DVKVTQSSRYLVKRTGEKVFLECVQDMDHENMFWYRQDPGLGLRLIYFSYDVKMKEKGDIPEGYSVSREKKERFSLILESASTNQTSMYLCASSFYDLAGPLLTQYFGPGTRLTVL.

The J gene is TRBJ2-2, the V gene TRBV7-2, with TRBD1 matching 9 bases. J was trimmed by 6 bases and V by 5 bases; bases with no gene match: 7. Germline V CDR1 and CDR2: SGHTA, FQGNSA. The CDR3 spans 15 residues. The CDR3 is CASSILRQGAGELFF. CDR3 nucleotides: TGTGCCAGCAGCATTCTTAGACAGGGGGCCGGGGAGCTGTTTTTT.

The chain carries TRBV5-4 and TRBJ2-1; 9 bases map to TRBD2. This CDR3 has 15 amino acids. J was trimmed by 2 bases and V by 5 bases; bases with no gene match: 5. Germline V lookup: CDR1 SGHNT, CDR2 YYREEE (reference sequence). In nucleotides, the CDR3 is TGTGCCAGCAGAGAGCTAGCGGGAACCTACAATGAGCAGTTCTTC. Its protein is CASRELAGTYNEQFF.